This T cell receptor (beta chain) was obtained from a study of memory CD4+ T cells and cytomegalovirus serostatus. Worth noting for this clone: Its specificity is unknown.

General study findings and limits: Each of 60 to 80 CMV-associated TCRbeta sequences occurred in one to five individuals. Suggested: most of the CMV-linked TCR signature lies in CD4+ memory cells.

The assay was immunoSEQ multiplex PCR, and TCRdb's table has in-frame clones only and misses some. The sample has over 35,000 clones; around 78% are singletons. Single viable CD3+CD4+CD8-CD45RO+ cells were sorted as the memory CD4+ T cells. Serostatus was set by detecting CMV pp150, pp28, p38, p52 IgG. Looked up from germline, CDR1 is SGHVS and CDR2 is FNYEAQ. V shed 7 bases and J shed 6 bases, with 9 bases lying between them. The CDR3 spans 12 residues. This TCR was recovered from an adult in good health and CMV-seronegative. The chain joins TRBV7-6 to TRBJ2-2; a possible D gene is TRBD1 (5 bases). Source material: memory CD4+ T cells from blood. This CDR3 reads CASTVGAGELFF. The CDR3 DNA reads TGTGCCAGCACAGTAGGGGCCGGGGAGCTGTTTTTT.